This T cell receptor beta chain derives from a study of cytomegalovirus exposure and HLA in healthy donors. Assay: immunoSEQ multiplex PCR; the TCRdb copy retains only in-frame clones and omits some. The table records about 280,000 clones, roughly 88% of them present only once. The CDR3 spans 15 residues. Germline-derived CDR1 and CDR2 are SGDLS and YYNGEE. V was clipped by 0 bases and J by 9 bases; unmatched bases: 11. This TCR was sampled from a woman aged 18-35 years in good health and CMV-seronegative. Sequencing input: PBMCs. The V and J genes are TRBV9 and TRBJ2-7, with TRBD1 matching over 8 bases. The CDR3 DNA follows: TGTGCCAGCAGCGTAGATCCCCAGGGGGCGGGTGGGCAGTACTTC. It translates to CASSVDPQGAGGQYF.